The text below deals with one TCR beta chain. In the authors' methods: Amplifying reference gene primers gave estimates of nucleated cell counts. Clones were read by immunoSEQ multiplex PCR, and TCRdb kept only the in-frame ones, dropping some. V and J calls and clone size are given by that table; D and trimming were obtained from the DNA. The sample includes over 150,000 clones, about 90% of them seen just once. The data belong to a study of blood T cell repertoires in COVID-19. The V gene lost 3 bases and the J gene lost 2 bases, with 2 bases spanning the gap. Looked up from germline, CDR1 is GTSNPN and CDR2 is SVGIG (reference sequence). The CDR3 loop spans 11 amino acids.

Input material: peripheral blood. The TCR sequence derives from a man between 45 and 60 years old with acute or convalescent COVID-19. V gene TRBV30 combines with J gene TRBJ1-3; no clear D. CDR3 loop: CAWSTGNTIYF. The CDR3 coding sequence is TGTGCCTGGAGCACTGGAAACACCATATATTTT.